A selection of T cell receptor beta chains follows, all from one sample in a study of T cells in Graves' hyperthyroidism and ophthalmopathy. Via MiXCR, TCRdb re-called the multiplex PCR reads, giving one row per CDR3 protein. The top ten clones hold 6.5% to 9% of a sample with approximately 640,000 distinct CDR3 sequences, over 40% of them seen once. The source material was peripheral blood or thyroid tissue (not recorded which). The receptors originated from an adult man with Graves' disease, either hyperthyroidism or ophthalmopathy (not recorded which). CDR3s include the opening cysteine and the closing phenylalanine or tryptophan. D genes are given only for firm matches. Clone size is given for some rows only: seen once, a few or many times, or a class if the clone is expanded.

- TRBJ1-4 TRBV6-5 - CASSYEGPATNEKLFF TGTGCCAGCAGTTACGAGGGGCCTGCAACTAATGAAAAACTGTTTTTT
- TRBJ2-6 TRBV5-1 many CASSSISSGANVLTF TGCGCCAGCAGCTCCATCAGCTCTGGGGCCAACGTCCTGACTTTC
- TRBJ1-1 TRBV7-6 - CASSAQVHTEAFF TGTGCCAGCAGCGCCCAGGTTCACACTGAAGCTTTCTTT
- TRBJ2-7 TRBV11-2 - CASSSGARTYEQYF TGTGCCAGCAGCTCAGGGGCCAGGACATACGAGCAGTACTTC
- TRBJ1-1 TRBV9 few CASTRGEMRSTEAFF TGTGCCAGCACCCGAGGGGAAATGAGGAGCACTGAAGCTTTCTTT
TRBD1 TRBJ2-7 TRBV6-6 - CASSYPGQVGHEQYF TGTGCCAGCAGTTACCCGGGACAGGTTGGACACGAGCAGTACTTC
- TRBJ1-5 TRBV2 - CASSDDSSNQPQHF TGTGCCAGCAGTGACGACAGCTCAAATCAGCCCCAGCATTTT
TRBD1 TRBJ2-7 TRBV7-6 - CASSLQPPRRTGVYEQYF TGTGCCAGCAGCTTACAGCCCCCGCGAAGGACAGGGGTCTACGAGCAGTACTTC
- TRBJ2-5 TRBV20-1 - CSVPSMETQYF TGCAGTGTCCCTAGCATGGAGACCCAGTACTTC
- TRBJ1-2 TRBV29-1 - CSVIDTNYGYTF TGCAGCGTGATCGACACTAACTATGGCTACACCTTC
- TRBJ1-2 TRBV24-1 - CASSQDPVVGGYTF TGCGCCAGCAGCCAAGATCCCGTCGTTGGCGGCTACACCTTC
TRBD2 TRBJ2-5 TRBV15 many CATSRDLAVQETQYF TGTGCCACCAGCAGAGATCTAGCGGTCCAAGAGACCCAGTACTTC
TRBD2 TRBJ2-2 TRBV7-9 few CASSSPLSGGNTGELFF TGTGCCAGCAGCTCGCCCCTTAGCGGGGGTAACACCGGGGAGCTGTTTTTT
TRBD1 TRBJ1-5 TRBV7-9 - CASSLKGDSFSNQPQHF TGTGCCAGCAGCTTGAAGGGGGACAGTTTTAGCAATCAGCCCCAGCATTTT
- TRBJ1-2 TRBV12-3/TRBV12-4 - CASSSTRTENYGYTF TGTGCCAGCAGTTCCACCCGGACAGAAAACTATGGCTACACCTTC
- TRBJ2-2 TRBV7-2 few CASSSYGLGAGELFF TGTGCCAGCAGCTCCTATGGCTTGGGGGCCGGGGAGCTGTTTTTT
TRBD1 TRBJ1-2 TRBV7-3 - CASSQDPPGGSGYTF TGCGCCAGCAGCCAAGATCCCCCAGGGGGTTCCGGCTACACCTTC
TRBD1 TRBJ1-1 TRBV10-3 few CASKTYGQAGNTEAFF TGTGCCAGCAAAACCTATGGACAGGCGGGGAACACTGAAGCTTTCTTT
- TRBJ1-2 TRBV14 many CASSQDLGIGGYTF TGTGCCAGCAGCCAAGATCTGGGCATCGGTGGCTACACCTTC
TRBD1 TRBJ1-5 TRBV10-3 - CAISLARGANQPQHF TGTGCCATCAGCTTAGCCAGGGGGGCCAACCAGCCCCAGCATTTT
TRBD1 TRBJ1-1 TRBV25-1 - CASSKGTAMNTEAFF TGTGCCAGCAGTAAAGGGACAGCCATGAACACTGAAGCTTTCTTT
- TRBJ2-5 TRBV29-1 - CSVAPPGEPIETQYF TGCAGCGTTGCCCCCCCGGGAGAGCCTATTGAGACCCAGTACTTC
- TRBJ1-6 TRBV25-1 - CATDRTLYSPLHF TGTGCTACTGACCGGACGTTATATTCACCCCTCCACTTT
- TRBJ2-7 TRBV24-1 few CATSDFGVVDFYEQYF TGTGCCACCAGTGATTTCGGCGTGGTAGATTTTTACGAGCAGTACTTC
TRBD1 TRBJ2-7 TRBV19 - CASSMRRQGAYEQYF TGTGCCAGTAGTATGAGGAGACAGGGTGCCTACGAGCAGTACTTC
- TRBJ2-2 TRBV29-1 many CSVENTGELFF TGCAGCGTTGAGAACACCGGGGAGCTGTTTTTT
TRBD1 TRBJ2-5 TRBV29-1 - CSKEGGQGVRETQYF TGCAGCAAGGAGGGCGGACAGGGGGTACGGGAGACCCAGTACTTC
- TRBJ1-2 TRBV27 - CASSSATANYGYTF TGTGCCAGCAGTTCCGCGACAGCCAACTATGGCTACACCTTC
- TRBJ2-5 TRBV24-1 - CATSGPDNQPQYF TGTGCCACCAGTGGGCCCGACAATCAGCCCCAGTACTTC
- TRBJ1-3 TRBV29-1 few CSAAAGFGNTIYF TGTAGCGCCGCAGCAGGGTTTGGAAACACCATATATTTT
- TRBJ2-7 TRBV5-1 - CASSLDGGPGRQYF TGCGCCAGCAGCTTGGACGGCGGGCCGGGACGGCAGTACTTC
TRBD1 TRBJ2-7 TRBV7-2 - CASSQMTGTYEQYF TGCGCCAGCAGCCAAATGACAGGGACCTACGAGCAGTACTTC
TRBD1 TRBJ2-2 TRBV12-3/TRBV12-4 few CASRVTGTGELFF TGTGCCAGCAGGGTGACAGGGACCGGGGAGCTGTTTTTT
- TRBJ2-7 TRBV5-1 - CASSLGPDSPYEQYF TGCGCCAGCAGCTTGGGGCCGGACAGTCCCTACGAGCAGTACTTC
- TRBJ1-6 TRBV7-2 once CASSLEGPGSSPLHF TGTGCCAGCAGCTTAGAAGGGCCAGGGAGCTCACCCCTCCACTTT
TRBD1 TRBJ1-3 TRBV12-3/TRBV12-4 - CASSPLSRGTGDTIYF TGTGCCAGCAGTCCCCTCTCCAGGGGGACTGGAGACACCATATATTTT
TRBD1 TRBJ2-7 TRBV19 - CASSYGTGPEQYF TGTGCCAGTAGCTACGGGACAGGGCCCGAGCAGTACTTC
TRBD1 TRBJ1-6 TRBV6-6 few CASSPRQGSPLHF TGTGCCAGCAGTCCACGACAGGGGTCCCCCCTCCACTTT
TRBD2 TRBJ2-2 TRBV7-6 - CASSPYRLAGELFF TGTGCCAGCAGCCCATACCGACTAGCGGGGGAGCTGTTTTTT
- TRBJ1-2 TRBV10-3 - CAISETGNSYGYTF TGTGCCATCAGTGAAACAGGGAATTCCTATGGCTACACCTTC
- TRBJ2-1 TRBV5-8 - CASSFGRYNEQFF TGTGCCAGCAGCTTTGGCCGGTACAATGAGCAGTTCTTC
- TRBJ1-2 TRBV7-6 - CAILAGSGYTF TGTGCTATACTGGCTGGGAGTGGCTACACCTTC
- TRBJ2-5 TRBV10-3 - CAINAGETQYF TGTGCCATCAATGCGGGAGAGACCCAGTACTTC
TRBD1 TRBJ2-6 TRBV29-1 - CSVQGQGSSGANVLTF TGCAGCGTCCAGGGACAGGGGAGCTCTGGGGCCAACGTCCTGACTTTC
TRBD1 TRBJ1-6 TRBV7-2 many CASSLVQGVNSPLHF TGTGCCAGCAGCTTAGTCCAGGGGGTGAATTCACCCCTCCACTTT
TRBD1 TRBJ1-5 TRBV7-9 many CASSPGQGDSNQPQHF TGTGCCAGCAGCCCCGGACAGGGAGATAGCAATCAGCCCCAGCATTTT
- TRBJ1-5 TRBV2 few CASSPSQARGPQHF TGTGCCAGCAGTCCATCTCAGGCGAGAGGGCCCCAGCATTTT
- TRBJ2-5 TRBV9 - CASSYSNAGHQETQYF TGTGCCAGCAGTTACTCGAATGCGGGGCACCAAGAGACCCAGTACTTC
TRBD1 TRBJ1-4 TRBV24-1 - CATSDPGTGVEKLFF TGTGCCACCAGTGATCCCGGGACAGGGGTTGAAAAACTGTTTTTT
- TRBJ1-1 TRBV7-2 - CASSSDLEAFF TGTGCCAGCAGCTCGGACCTTGAAGCTTTCTTT
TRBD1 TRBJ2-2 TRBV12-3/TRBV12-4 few CASSFRPGQGFRELFF TGTGCCAGCAGTTTTCGGCCGGGACAGGGATTCAGGGAGCTGTTTTTT